The source of this TCR beta chain is a study of CD8+ T cells in alopecia areata. Study summary: Treated patients were dosed with oral tofacitinib, taking 5 to 10 mg twice daily. General study findings and limits: In scalp, tofacitinib significantly decreased clonality and expanded CD8+ clones among the top 100. Association of baseline CD8+ expansion with response is uncertain owing to one nonresponder. Elevated clonality characterized lesional scalp relative to normal scalp, particularly in alopecia totalis/universalis.

About this clone: Antigen: not known.

CDR3 length equals 14 residues. The germline CDR1 and CDR2 sequences are GTSNPN and SVGIG (reference sequence). Trimming left V 0 bases short and J 10 bases short, with 13 bases between. Indicated treatment: oral pan-JAK inhibitor, 5-10 mg twice daily. Extraction and reverse transcription of RNA yielded cDNA as the sequencing template. Profiling relied on immunoSEQ multiplex PCR, and the TCRdb table lists in-frame clones only, not all of them. The data hold roughly 120,000 clones, with roughly 55% observed a single time. V usage is TRBV30 and J usage is TRBJ1-6, with a possible D match to TRBD1 (6 bases). The TCR comes from a human donor with alopecia areata. This material consisted of CD8+ T cells sorted from blood, taken at week 24, from a patient treated with tofacitinib. CDR3 DNA sequence: TGTGCCTGGAGTGTAGGGGCAGGGGAATCACCCCTCCACTTT. Translating gives CAWSVGAGESPLHF.